These T cell receptor beta chains were read from a single sample in a study of neurological immune-mediated disorders. Via MiXCR, TCRdb re-called the 5' RACE reads, giving one row per CDR3 protein. This table has around 53,000 distinct CDR3 sequences, about 8% appearing once. The sample consisted of PBMCs. The receptor set was obtained from a woman in her 40s in good health. Both conserved end residues are part of each CDR3. D genes are given only for firm matches. Expanded clones are given a class, and other clones once, few, many or no size at all.

size	V	D	J	DNA	CDR3
many	TRBV3-1	TRBD2	TRBJ2-1	TGTGCCAGCAGCCCCGAGGCGCGGGGGGCACCTTGGGATGAGCAGTTCTTC	CASSPEARGAPWDEQFF
many	TRBV9	TRBD1	TRBJ1-3	TGTGCCAGCAGCGTGAGGGACAGCTCTGGAAACACCATATATTTT	CASSVRDSSGNTIYF
many	TRBV20-1	TRBD1	TRBJ1-5	TGCAGTGCGCCGGGACAGATCAATCAGCCCCAGCATTTT	CSAPGQINQPQHF
many	TRBV7-2	TRBD2	TRBJ2-3	TGTGCCAGCAGCTTAGCCGGCGGGGGGGCGACAGATACGCAGTATTTT	CASSLAGGGATDTQYF
NA	TRBV18	TRBD2	TRBJ2-3	TGTGCCAGCTCAAGGACTAGCGATACAGATACGCAGTATTTT	CASSRTSDTDTQYF
few	TRBV27	TRBD1	TRBJ2-5	TGTGCCAGCAGTCCCGCTCGGGACAGGGTTATGGAGACCCAGTACTTC	CASSPARDRVMETQYF
many	TRBV5-1	NA	TRBJ2-3	TGCGCCAGCAGCTTTACGACTAGCACAGATACGCAGTATTTT	CASSFTTSTDTQYF
many	TRBV20-1	TRBD1	TRBJ1-2	TGCAGTGCCATTACGACAGGGAGAGATGGCTACACCTTC	CSAITTGRDGYTF
many	TRBV14	NA	TRBJ2-1	TGTGCCAGCAGCCCCTTCCTTATATCAGGCGAGCAGTTCTTC	CASSPFLISGEQFF
many	TRBV10-3	NA	TRBJ1-1	TGTGCCACCGCAGGGGCTCCTATAGGCACTGAAGCTTTCTTT	CATAGAPIGTEAFF
many	TRBV29-1	NA	TRBJ2-7	TGCAGCGTTGAACCCGGAAGGGGTCAATACGAGCAGTACTTC	CSVEPGRGQYEQYF
many	TRBV5-6	NA	TRBJ2-2	TGTGCCAGCGGCGACGGCTCCTACACCGGGGAGCTGTTTTTT	CASGDGSYTGELFF
many	TRBV12-3/TRBV12-4	TRBD1	TRBJ2-7	TGTGCCAGCAGTGTCGGACAGGGCTCCTACGAGCAGTACTTC	CASSVGQGSYEQYF
many	TRBV12-3/TRBV12-4	NA	TRBJ1-2	TGTGCCAGCAGTCCTGGGTCTCTCACTTTTGGCTACACCTTC	CASSPGSLTFGYTF
many	TRBV10-3	TRBD1	TRBJ2-1	TGTGCCATCACTAACGACAGGGGTGCCTACAATGAGCAGTTCTTC	CAITNDRGAYNEQFF
many	TRBV7-2	TRBD1	TRBJ2-7	TGTGCCAGCAGCTCACTCGATGGGACAGCATCCCTTTACGAGCAGTACTTC	CASSSLDGTASLYEQYF
NA	TRBV12-3/TRBV12-4	NA	TRBJ2-2	TGTGCCAGCAGTTTGGTGGGCGGAGGGACCGGGGAGCTGTTTTTT	CASSLVGGGTGELFF
many	TRBV20-1	NA	TRBJ2-7	TGCAGTGCTGCTGGCGGGCACTACGAGCAGTACTTC	CSAAGGHYEQYF
NA	TRBV6-5	TRBD1	TRBJ1-1	TGTGCCAGCAGTTTCGGCAGGGGGTCCACTGAAGCTTTCTTT	CASSFGRGSTEAFF
many	TRBV4-3	NA	TRBJ1-2	TGCGCCAGCAGCCAAGAATGGGAAGGAAGCTATGGCTACACCTTC	CASSQEWEGSYGYTF
medium-sized	TRBV5-5	NA	TRBJ1-1	TGTGCCAGCAGCTTGGTGGGGCGCAGCACTGAAGCTTTCTTT	CASSLVGRSTEAFF
many	TRBV6-1	NA	TRBJ1-2	TGTGCCAGCACCGAGCGGGGGAACTATGGCTACACCTTC	CASTERGNYGYTF
many	TRBV5-1	NA	TRBJ2-6	TGCGCCAGCAGCTTAAGAGGGGCGCTAACTGGGGCCAACGTCCTGACTTTC	CASSLRGALTGANVLTF
many	TRBV5-6	NA	TRBJ1-2	TGTGCCAGCAGCCCTTATTCTAGACAGCCAGAAGAAAGGAATGGCTACACCTTC	CASSPYSRQPEERNGYTF
many	TRBV20-1	NA	TRBJ1-2	TGCAGTGCTTACCTCCCAGGGTCTGGCTACACCTTC	CSAYLPGSGYTF
many	TRBV5-1	TRBD1	TRBJ2-2	TGCGCCAGCAGCTTGACAGGGGAGTTCACCGGGGAGCTGTTTTTT	CASSLTGEFTGELFF
many	TRBV12-3/TRBV12-4	NA	TRBJ2-1	TGTGCCAGCAGTAACAGTGGCAATGAGCAGTTCTTC	CASSNSGNEQFF
many	TRBV25-1	NA	TRBJ1-1	TGTGCCAGCAGTGATTGGACAGCGGTTCCGGAAGCTTTCTTT	CASSDWTAVPEAFF
NA	TRBV20-1	TRBD2	TRBJ2-1	TGCAGTGCACTGGCTAGAACGGGTAGCGGGAAAGATGAGCAGTTCTTC	CSALARTGSGKDEQFF
many	TRBV20-1	TRBD2	TRBJ2-2	TGCAGTGCTAGCTCCGGGGGGGCCTTCGGGGAGCTGTTTTTT	CSASSGGAFGELFF
many	TRBV4-2	NA	TRBJ1-1	TGTGCCAGCAGCCGCAGACAGTCGAACACTGAAGCTTTCTTT	CASSRRQSNTEAFF
many	TRBV7-2	NA	TRBJ1-1	TGTGCCAGCAGTCTGCAACGGGACACTGAAGCTTTCTTT	CASSLQRDTEAFF
many	TRBV4-2	NA	TRBJ1-1	TGTGCCAGCAGCCAAGACTCAGGAAACACTGAAGCTTTCTTT	CASSQDSGNTEAFF
many	TRBV7-8	NA	TRBJ2-1	TGTGCCAGCAGCCCGGTATTCAGCTCCTACAATGAGCAGTTCTTC	CASSPVFSSYNEQFF
many	TRBV10-3	NA	TRBJ2-7	TGTGCCATCAGTGAGGCAGGGGAAAGCTACGAGCAGTACTTC	CAISEAGESYEQYF
NA	TRBV7-6	NA	TRBJ2-2	TGTGCCAGCAGCCTCCTGAGAGTAGCCAACACCGGGGAGCTGTTTTTT	CASSLLRVANTGELFF
NA	TRBV27	TRBD1	TRBJ2-2	TGTGCCAGCAAGTATGGGACAGAAAACACCGGGGAGCTGTTTTTT	CASKYGTENTGELFF
many	TRBV5-1	NA	TRBJ2-3	TGCGCCAGCAGCTACGATCCCCCGTCGCCTAGCACAGATACGCAGTATTTT	CASSYDPPSPSTDTQYF
many	TRBV5-5	TRBD1	TRBJ1-2	TGTGCCAGCACGGAGCACGTAACAGGGGACTATGGCTACACCTTC	CASTEHVTGDYGYTF
NA	TRBV5-1	TRBD1	TRBJ2-7	TGCGCCAGCAGCTTGAGACAGGGGATTCTATCCTACGAGCAGTACTTC	CASSLRQGILSYEQYF
many	TRBV4-1	NA	TRBJ1-5	TGCGCCAGCAGCCAAGTTCCAGGGCGCCTGGGGGCCCAGCATTTT	CASSQVPGRLGAQHF
NA	TRBV15	NA	TRBJ1-4	TGTGCCACCAGCAGAGACAGGGTGAATGAAAAACTGTTTTTT	CATSRDRVNEKLFF
many	TRBV29-1	NA	TRBJ2-6	TGCAGCGCACAGGGATCTGGGGCCAACGTCCTGACTTTC	CSAQGSGANVLTF
many	TRBV20-1	TRBD2	TRBJ2-7	TGCAGTGCTAGAGATGGGGCGACTAGCGGGGTTACCTACGAGCAGTACTTC	CSARDGATSGVTYEQYF
many	TRBV20-1	NA	TRBJ2-7	TGCAGTGCCAACGGACTCTCCTACGAGCAGTACTTC	CSANGLSYEQYF
many	TRBV20-1	NA	TRBJ2-2	TGCAGTGCCCTTAGCGGAGTCGGGACCGGGGAGCTGTTTTTT	CSALSGVGTGELFF
many	TRBV20-1	TRBD2	TRBJ2-1	TGCAGTGCTATCGGGACTAGCGCCGGTGAGCAGTTCTTC	CSAIGTSAGEQFF
many	TRBV5-5	NA	TRBJ2-5	TGTGCCAGCAGCTTGGCCCTGTCAGGGTACCAAGAGACCCAGTACTTC	CASSLALSGYQETQYF
NA	TRBV7-2	TRBD2	TRBJ2-7	TGTGCCAGCAGCTTACCGACTAGCGGGGACTCCTACGAGCAGTACTTC	CASSLPTSGDSYEQYF
many	TRBV3-1	TRBD1	TRBJ1-4	TGTGCCAGCAGCCCTGAGGACAGGTTGGATGAAAAACTGTTTTTT	CASSPEDRLDEKLFF
many	TRBV3-1	NA	TRBJ2-1	TGTGCCAGCAGCCAAGCGTCCGGTGGCTACAATGAGCAGTTCTTC	CASSQASGGYNEQFF
many	TRBV5-1	NA	TRBJ2-7	TGCGCCAGCAGCGCCCAACAGGGGAGGCGCAACGAGCAGTACTTC	CASSAQQGRRNEQYF
many	TRBV24-1	TRBD2	TRBJ2-1	TGTGCCACCAGTGATCGACTAGCGGGCTACAATGAGCAGTTCTTC	CATSDRLAGYNEQFF
NA	TRBV20-1	NA	TRBJ1-1	TGCAGTGCTGTAGGAAGGGACACCCTCAGCCCTCGGAACACTGAAGCTTTCTTT	CSAVGRDTLSPRNTEAFF
NA	TRBV3-1	NA	TRBJ2-3	TGTGCCAGCAGCCAAGTACCCAGGGGGGCGGGAGGTTCCACAGATACGCAGTATTTT	CASSQVPRGAGGSTDTQYF
many	TRBV18	NA	TRBJ1-1	TGTGCCAGCTCACCACCCAGCAACACGGGAGCTTTCTTT	CASSPPSNTGAFF
many	TRBV4-3	TRBD2	TRBJ2-7	TGCGCCAGCAGCCAAGGACGGGGGGGGCCCTACGAGCAGTACTTC	CASSQGRGGPYEQYF